The 21 T cell receptor beta chains given below trace back to one sample, sequenced in a study of cytomegalovirus exposure and HLA in healthy donors. The primer mix had 60 Vbeta and 13 Jbeta primers. Profiling relied on immunoSEQ multiplex PCR, and the TCRdb table lists in-frame clones only, not all of them. Of 90,000 or so clones in the sample, around 80% are singletons; the top ten hold about 4.5%. The sequencing input was PBMCs. The receptors were gathered from a male donor in good health and CMV-seropositive.

The rearrangement links TRBV27 to TRBJ1-2, with 10 bases that match TRBD1. Germline assignment: CDR1 MNHEY and CDR2 SMNVEV (reference sequence). The CDR3 sequence is 13 residues long. V lost 9 bases to trimming and J lost 5 bases; unmatched junction nucleotides: 6. The CDR3 reads CASGTGVRYGYTF. Written as DNA, the CDR3 is TGTGCCAGTGGGACAGGGGTTCGATATGGCTACACCTTC.

This rearrangement joins TRBV7-9 to TRBJ2-7; possible D gene TRBD2, 5 bases. The CDR3 runs to 15 residues. CDR1 SEHNR and CDR2 FQNEAQ come from the germline V gene (reference sequence). V was pared by 1 base and J by 2 bases, with 12 bases between. The CDR3, as DNA: TGTGCCAGCAGCTTAGGGGCGGGTGCCACCTACGAGCAGTACTTC. Encoded protein: CASSLGAGATYEQYF.

This chain links TRBV7-8 with TRBJ1-1, with 9 bases matching TRBD1. V shed 2 bases and J 11 bases; nucleotides not matched to a gene: 15. CDR3 length: 16 amino acids. Germline V gene lookup returns CDR1 SGHVS and CDR2 FQNEAQ. The CDR3 DNA reads TGTGCCAGCAGCTTAAATTCCGACAGGGGGGACGGAAAGGCTTTCTTT. This codes for CASSLNSDRGDGKAFF.

J is TRBJ2-3 and V is TRBV7-9; 9 bases are a match to TRBD2. This CDR3 is 16 amino acids long. J lost 2 bases, V lost 4 bases, and 7 bases had no gene match. Per the germline V gene, CDR1 is SEHNR and CDR2 is FQNEAQ (reference sequence). The CDR3 DNA reads as TGTGCCAGCAGCTCAGGGGCTAGCGGGGCCACAGATACGCAGTATTTT. Its translation: CASSSGASGATDTQYF. Full variable domain (rest looked up from reference TRBV7-9 and TRBJ2-3): DTGVSQNPRHKITKRGQNVTFRCDPISEHNRLYWYRQTLGQGPEFLTYFQNEAQLEKSRLLSDRFSAERPKGSFSTLEIQRTEQGDSAMYLCASSSGASGATDTQYFGPGTRLTVL.

This chain joins TRBV15 and TRBJ2-7; perhaps TRBD2 as D (5 bases). This CDR3 comprises 16 residues. The V end was cut by 1 base, the J end by 0 bases, with 13 bases between. CDR1 is LNHNV, CDR2 YYDKDF, per germline (reference sequence). The CDR3 sequence is CATSRGPRRSSYEQYF. The DNA for the CDR3 is TGTGCCACCAGCAGAGGGCCCAGGAGGAGCTCCTACGAGCAGTACTTC. Full variable domain (missing parts from reference TRBV15 and TRBJ2-7): DAMVIQNPRYQVTQFGKPVTLSCSQTLNHNVMYWYQQKSSQAPKLLFHYYDKDFNNEADTPDNFQSRRPNTSFCFLDIRSPGLGDTAMYLCATSRGPRRSSYEQYFGPGTRLTVT.

This clone was counted only a few times. V usage is TRBV28 and J usage is TRBJ1-2, with D uncertain. This CDR3 spans 12 amino acids. The germline V and J ends were trimmed by 1 base and 5 bases, with 5 bases remaining between them. CDR1 is MDHEN and CDR2 is SYDVKM in the germline V gene. The CDR3 DNA reads as TGTGCCAGCAGTTTATTACGGTATGGCTACACCTTC. Its translation: CASSLLRYGYTF.

This clone was detected only once. The chain couples TRBV15 to TRBJ2-3; possible D gene TRBD2, 5 bases. V was pared by 1 base and J by 6 bases, with 5 bases between. The CDR3 has 12 residues. The germline V gene encodes CDR1 LNHNV and CDR2 YYDKDF (reference sequence). As DNA, the CDR3 is TGTGCCACCAGCAGAGGCGGGGATACGCAGTATTTT. This codes for CATSRGGDTQYF.

J is TRBJ2-7 and V is TRBV5-1; TRBD2 aligns across 12 bases. CDR3 length equals 16 residues. Looked up from germline, CDR1 is SGHRS and CDR2 is YFSETQ. V shed 0 bases and J 6 bases; nucleotides not matched to a gene: 7. The CDR3: CASSLVASGGAREQYF. The CDR3 DNA sequence: TGCGCCAGCAGCTTGGTAGCTAGCGGGGGGGCACGCGAGCAGTACTTC.

The V call is TRBV9, the J call TRBJ2-4; TRBD2 matches at 14 bases. CDR1 and CDR2 from the germline V gene are SGDLS and YYNGEE. After removal of 0 bases from V and 5 bases from J, the junction contained 10 bases not matched to a gene. This CDR3 is built from 19 residues. The DNA for the CDR3 is TGTGCCAGCAGCGTAGGACTAGCGGGAGGGCCAGGGAGGGAAAACATTCAGTACTTC. Translated, it gives CASSVGLAGGPGRENIQYF.

This chain uses TRBV19 with TRBJ1-1; no clear D. Germline values: CDR1 LNHDA, CDR2 SQIVND (reference sequence). The CDR3 covers 15 residues. Trimming cost V 1 base and J 1 base, with 10 bases left between them. In DNA form, the CDR3 reads TGTGCCAGTAGTATAGGTGGAGGGCGGAACACTGAAGCTTTCTTT. It specifies CASSIGGGRNTEAFF. Combining the CDR3 with reference TRBV19 and TRBJ1-1 gives the whole variable domain DGGITQSPKYLFRKEGQNVTLSCEQNLNHDAMYWYRQDPGQGLRLIYYSQIVNDFQKGDIAEGYSVSREKKESFPLTVTSAQKNPTAFYLCASSIGGGRNTEAFFGQGTRLTVV.

This chain connects TRBV11-3 to TRBJ1-4; a weak D match, TRBD1 (5 bases). V was trimmed by 5 bases and J by 0 bases, leaving 22 bases between them. The CDR3 runs 19 residues. Germline CDR1 SGHNT, CDR2 YENEEA. In DNA form, the CDR3 reads TGTGCCAGCAGCCTTCGGGGGGATCGGGAAAAAACAACTAATGAAAAACTGTTTTTT. This encodes CASSLRGDREKTTNEKLFF.

The CDR3 protein is CASRSGGPRWEQYF. CDR3 sequence (DNA): TGTGCCAGCAGGAGCGGGGGCCCAAGGTGGGAGCAGTACTTC. This chain connects TRBV6-5 to TRBJ2-7; TRBD2 matches 8 bases. CDR3 length: 14 residues. Trimming cost V 6 bases and J 7 bases; bases outside gene matches: 11. Germline V gene sequence: CDR1 MNHEY, CDR2 SVGAGI.

This clone was observed a few times. The chain couples TRBV28 to TRBJ1-2; 9 bases fit TRBD1. With 6 bases clipped from V and 3 bases from J, the junction kept 11 bases outside the gene matches. CDR3 size: 16 residues. Germline assignment: CDR1 MDHEN and CDR2 SYDVKM. The CDR3 DNA sequence: TGTGCCAGCAGCACGAATGGACAGGGGACCCACTATGGCTACACCTTC. Its translation is CASSTNGQGTHYGYTF.

The chain links TRBV6-6 to TRBJ1-2, with D perhaps TRBD1 (5 bases). There are 14 residues in the CDR3. Trimming took 8 bases from V and 4 from J, leaving 17 bases between them. Germline V gene lookup returns CDR1 MNHNY and CDR2 SVGAGI (reference sequence). This chain's CDR3 is CASGGTISGYGYTF. CDR3 nucleotide sequence: TGTGCCAGCGGAGGGACTATAAGTGGCTATGGCTACACCTTC.

The chain uses TRBV29-1 and TRBJ1-2; a weak D match, TRBD1 (5 bases). The germline V gene has CDR1 SQVTM and CDR2 ANQGSEA. The CDR3 contains 11 residues. V was trimmed by 5 bases and J by 6 bases, leaving 10 bases between them. CDR3 coding DNA: TGCAGCGTTAACCTGGGGCATGGCTACACCTTC. It yields the protein CSVNLGHGYTF.

The gene calls are TRBV28 and TRBJ2-7; 7 bases fit TRBD1. Looked up from germline, CDR1 is MDHEN and CDR2 is SYDVKM. Losses at the gene ends were 2 bases for V and 0 bases for J; bases not matched to a gene: 4. The CDR3 consists of 15 residues. CDR3 nucleotides: TGTGCCAGCAGTTTAGCAGGGACAGCCTCCTACGAGCAGTACTTC. Its protein product is CASSLAGTASYEQYF.

This clone has just a few counts. This rearrangement joins TRBV4-1 to TRBJ1-3; D remains ambiguous. The CDR3 runs 15 residues. Germline V gene sequence: CDR1 MGHRA, CDR2 YSYEKL. The V and J ends lost 2 bases and 4 bases respectively, with 12 bases between them. The CDR3 loop reads CASSQPIKQGNTIYF. The CDR3 DNA reads as TGCGCCAGCAGCCAACCGATAAAACAGGGAAACACCATATATTTT.

V is TRBV6-1 and J is TRBJ2-4, with D possibly being TRBD1 (5 bases). CDR1 and CDR2 (germline): MNHNS, SASEGT. The germline V and J ends were trimmed by 3 bases and 6 bases, with 9 bases remaining between them. The CDR3 contains 13 residues. CDR3 nucleotide sequence: TGTGCCAGCAGTGATGGCCAGGGAAACATTCAGTACTTC. It specifies CASSDGQGNIQYF.

Regarding this clone: One end of the junction does not line up with germline, which may come from a read error. The rearrangement joins TRBV2 to TRBJ1-2; no clear D gene. CDR1 and CDR2 (germline): SNHLY, FYNNEI. The CDR3 length is 13 residues. The CDR3, as DNA: TGTGCCAGCAGTGAATGGCAATTGTTTGGTTTCGCCTTC. As protein: CASSEWQLFGFAF.

The chain recombines TRBV5-4 with TRBJ2-1; weak D call: TRBD2 (5 bases). The germline V gene has CDR1 SGHNT and CDR2 YYREEE (reference sequence). The V gene lost 3 bases and the J gene lost 7 bases, with 20 bases spanning the gap. CDR3 length equals 16 residues. CDR3 loop: CASSSNLRSGRNEQFF. DNA for the CDR3: TGTGCCAGCAGCTCAAACCTTCGGAGCGGAAGAAATGAGCAGTTCTTC.

This clone came up many times. The V call is TRBV6-5, the J call TRBJ2-1; D is possibly TRBD2 (7 bases). V shed 6 bases and J shed 4 bases, with 16 bases lying between them. Germline values: CDR1 MNHEY, CDR2 SVGAGI. This CDR3 is built from 15 residues. The DNA of the CDR3 is TGTGCCAGCAGCGTACAGGGAGGGGATTACAATGAGCAGTTCTTC. It translates to CASSVQGGDYNEQFF.